The 30 T cell receptor beta chains below were found in one sample sequenced in a study of T cell clonality in common variable immunodeficiency (dated by TCRdb to 2013 to 2016). Preparation of the library involved the immunoSEQ multiplex PCR assay. The table was pulled from immuneACCESS by TCRdb, which kept in-frame rearrangements only. Such tables lose some clones; where checked, under half of the loss comes from unresolved V genes, and the rest has no known cause. The sample has approximately 42,000 clones on record, with no singletons. The top ten clones comprise about 1.3% of the sample. The material sequenced was peripheral blood mononuclear cells. These receptors came from a person aged 18-70 years in good health.

The chain's CDR3 is CASSLTPREVEQFF. CDR3 bases read: TGTGCCAGCAGCCTGACACCGCGGGAGGTTGAG. The rearrangement joins TRBV7-9 to TRBJ2-1; 8 nucleotides align to TRBD2. The read ends 3 residues shy of where the CDR3 ends; the end is completed using the germline J gene. This CDR3 comprises 14 residues. With 5 bases clipped from V and 9 bases from J, the junction kept 9 bases outside the gene matches. Looked up from germline, CDR1 is SEHNR and CDR2 is FQNEAQ (reference sequence).

With regard to this clone: The read ends 3 residues before the CDR3 terminus; that terminus is restored from the germline J gene. V gene TRBV5-1 combines with J gene TRBJ2-2, with a weak D call TRBD1 (7 bases). The V gene's germline CDR1 is SGHRS and CDR2 YFSETQ. The CDR3 sequence is 17 residues long. CDR3 amino acids: CASSPRGDRTGNSPLFF. CDR3 DNA (partial): TGCGCCAGCAGCCCGAGGGGGGACAGAACCGGGAATTCACCG.

This clone was detected a few times. Sequencing ends 3 residues short of the CDR3 end; the germline J gene provides the rest. The chain joins TRBV5-3 to TRBJ2-7; perhaps TRBD1 as D (6 bases). TRBV5-3 qualifies as an ORF whose function is uncertain. V was cut by 1 base and J by 3 bases, with 17 bases left in between. This CDR3 has 16 amino acids. CDR3 region: CARSLSGTQSNYEQYF. Incomplete CDR3 DNA: TGTGCCAGAAGCTTGTCCGGGACACAAAGCAACTACGAG.

This clone was recorded many times. The read halts 3 residues ahead of the CDR3 end, with the missing end drawn from the germline J gene. V is TRBV20-1 and J is TRBJ2-4, with TRBD2 matching 10 bases. Germline CDR1 DFQATT, CDR2 SNEGSKA (reference sequence). The CDR3 consists of 13 residues. Trimming cost V 5 bases and J 4 bases; bases outside gene matches: 2. Partial CDR3 DNA: TGCAGTGCTCCAGCGGGAGGGAAAAACATT. Protein: CSAPAGGKNI. In full, the CDR3 is CSAPAGGKNIQYF.

This clone was counted many times. The read ends 3 residues early relative to the CDR3; the germline J gene fills the gap. The V gene is TRBV7-3, the J gene TRBJ2-1, with a possible D match to TRBD2 (6 bases). Germline CDR1 is SGHTA and CDR2 is FQGTGA. The CDR3 extends over 14 amino acids. V lost 5 bases and J lost 5, with 13 bases in between. CDR3 bases read: TGTGCCAGCAGCCTTGCGGGACTCCACAATGAG. It specifies CASSLAGLHNE. The complete CDR3 reads CASSLAGLHNEQFF.

This clone was observed at least ten times. Coverage ceases 3 residues before the CDR3 finishes, and the germline J gene fills in the end. The chain uses TRBV23-1 and TRBJ1-1; D is unclear. TRBV23-1 is an ORF; its function is uncertain. The germline V and J ends were trimmed by 0 bases and 0 bases, with 11 bases remaining between them. The CDR3 runs to 16 residues. The DNA read from the CDR3 is TGCGCCAGCAGTCAATCGTTAAGGGCCCTGAACACTGAA. This sequence encodes CASSQSLRALNTE. The whole CDR3 reads CASSQSLRALNTEAFF.

The table lists this clone with many counts. The observed sequence ends 3 residues before the CDR3 terminus, with the missing tail filled in from the germline J gene. The V and J genes are TRBV19 and TRBJ2-3, with 8 bases lining up with TRBD2. Germline CDR1 LNHDA, CDR2 SQIVND (reference sequence). Trimming took 7 bases from V and 5 from J; bases not matched to a gene: 2. The CDR3 is 12 amino acids. The covered CDR3 bases are TGTGCCAGTAAAGCGGGAGTAGATACG. Protein: CASKAGVDT. The CDR3 as a whole reads CASKAGVDTQYF.

This clone was counted a few times. The read gets to within 3 residues of the CDR3 end, and the germline J gene fills in the rest. The chain is built from TRBV7-2 and TRBJ1-2; 8 nucleotides agree with TRBD1. Trimming cost V 5 bases and J 4 bases; bases outside gene matches: 9. Germline CDR1 is SGHTA and CDR2 is FQGNSA. The CDR3 sequence is 15 residues long. Partial CDR3 DNA: TGTGCCAGCAGCCAGCAGACAGGGGAGGGCTATGGC. Translated, it gives CASSQQTGEGYG. The CDR3 reads in full as CASSQQTGEGYGYTF.

This clone was seen ten or more times. The CDR3 end lies 3 residues beyond the end of the read and is filled in from the germline J gene. This chain joins TRBV5-5 and TRBJ2-5; tentatively, D is TRBD1 (5 bases). Germline CDR1 reads SGHKS; CDR2 reads YYEKEE (reference sequence). This CDR3 comprises 15 residues. The V end was cut by 0 bases, the J end by 1 base, with 10 bases between. CDR3 DNA (partial): TGTGCCAGCAGCTTGGGGGGCTGGGCCCAAGAGACC. Protein product: CASSLGGWAQET. The CDR3 in its entirety is CASSLGGWAQETQYF.

This clone was recorded at least ten times. The CDR3 end lies 3 residues beyond the end of the read and is filled in from the germline J gene. The chain employs TRBV10-3 and TRBJ1-5, with TRBD1 matching 9 bases. The germline V gene encodes CDR1 ENHRY and CDR2 SYGVKD. Germline trimming cut 4 bases from V and 3 bases from J; bases unmatched to any gene: 1. This CDR3 has 14 residues. The CDR3 spells CAISGTGDNQPQHF. CDR3 bases read: TGTGCCATCAGTGGGACAGGGGACAATCAGCCC.

This clone occurred many times. The CDR3 goes on 3 residues after the read ends, and that part is filled in from the germline J gene. This sequence joins TRBV20-1 and TRBJ2-3, with D tentatively TRBD2 (6 bases). The CDR3 is 15 amino acids. Germline V CDR1 and CDR2: DFQATT, SNEGSKA (reference sequence). V was clipped by 3 bases and J by 1 base, with 14 bases between them. The CDR3 DNA, read in part, is TGCAGTGCTAGTCTCGCGGGATTTCGCACAGATACG. Its translation is CSASLAGFRTDT. The CDR3 as a whole reads CSASLAGFRTDTQYF.

This clone has a count of ten or more. The CDR3 end is not reached by the read, which stops 3 residues before it; the germline J gene fills it in. This CDR3 is also generated by other DNA sequences in the sample. The rearrangement links TRBV20-1 to TRBJ1-2; no firm D call. The CDR3 contains 12 residues. V was clipped by 3 bases and J by 1 base, with 6 bases between them. Germline CDR1 is DFQATT and CDR2 is SNEGSKA (reference sequence). The CDR3 bases that were read are TGCAGTGCTAGCCCGGGTAACTATGGC. Protein product: CSASPGNYG. The whole CDR3 sequence reads CSASPGNYGYTF.

This clone has at least ten counts. The read stops 3 residues short of the end of the CDR3; the missing end is completed from the germline J gene. V gene TRBV5-1 combines with J gene TRBJ2-5; 13 bases match TRBD2. CDR1 is SGHRS, CDR2 YFSETQ, per germline. V lost 2 bases and J lost 3; bases outside the gene matches: 1. The length of the CDR3 is 15 residues. The CDR3 protein is CASSFGLAGEETQYF. The CDR3 bases that were read are TGCGCCAGCAGCTTCGGACTAGCGGGAGAAGAGACC.

This clone was observed at least ten times. The DNA ends 3 residues before the CDR3 does, and the rest of the CDR3 is filled in from the germline J gene. This chain joins TRBV20-1 and TRBJ2-5; perhaps TRBD1 as D (6 bases). Germline CDR1 is DFQATT and CDR2 is SNEGSKA (reference sequence). V was shortened by 6 bases and J by 4 bases, with 18 bases between the two germline ends. The CDR3 covers 14 residues. The DNA read from the CDR3 is TGCAGTGCGTATGACCAAGGGGGAAGAGAGACC. Amino acid sequence: CSAYDQGGRET. The full-length CDR3 reads as CSAYDQGGRETQYF.

This clone turned up a few times. The missing CDR3 end, 3 residues past where the read stops, is filled in from the germline J gene. The J gene is TRBJ1-4, the V gene TRBV11-2, with 9 bases matching TRBD1. Per the germline V gene, CDR1 is SGHAT and CDR2 is FQNNGV. Unmatched junction bases numbered 4, after V lost 4 bases and J lost 7 bases. This CDR3 comprises 14 residues. CDR3 amino acids: CASSSLTGGEKLFF. Partial CDR3 DNA: TGTGCCAGCAGCTCACTGACAGGGGGTGAAAAA.

In its sample, this clone was seen many times. The read falls 3 residues short of the CDR3 end, and the missing part is taken from the germline J gene. The chain combines TRBV11-2 with TRBJ2-7; 8 bases are shared with TRBD1. Looked up from germline, CDR1 is SGHAT and CDR2 is FQNNGV. The CDR3 is 13 amino acids. J lost 3 bases, V lost 5 bases, and 3 bases had no gene match. This chain's CDR3 is CASSRTGNYEQYF. The covered CDR3 bases are TGTGCCAGCAGCCGGACAGGGAACTACGAG.

Only a few counts were recorded for this clone. The read comes to an end 3 residues before the CDR3 does, leaving the germline J gene to fill in the end. The chain has TRBV18 and TRBJ1-5, with 7 bases identical to TRBD1. J gave up 3 bases and V 4 bases, and 6 bases lay outside the gene matches. The CDR3 has 15 amino acids. CDR1 is KGHSH and CDR2 is LQKENI in the germline V gene. The CDR3 sequence: CASSRAGQDNQPQHF. CDR3 DNA, as far as it was read: TGTGCCAGCTCACGGGCCGGACAGGACAATCAGCCC. The variable domain in full, with the rest retrieved from reference TRBV18 and TRBJ1-5, is NAGVMQNPRHLVRRRGQEARLRCSPMKGHSHVYWYRQLPEEGLKFMVYLQKENIIDESGMPKERFSAEFPKEGPSILRIQQVVRGDSAAYFCASSRAGQDNQPQHFGDGTRLSIL.

This clone was seen repeatedly, ten times or more. The missing CDR3 end, 3 residues past where the read stops, is filled in from the germline J gene. This chain uses TRBV20-1 with TRBJ1-5; 8 bases match TRBD1. The CDR3 consists of 15 residues. J was trimmed by 3 bases and V by 1 base; bases with no gene match: 5. From germline, CDR1 is DFQATT and CDR2 SNEGSKA (reference sequence). The part of the CDR3 DNA that was read is TGCAGTGCTAGAGGAGACAGGGGTTCCAATCAGCCC. It specifies CSARGDRGSNQP. The whole CDR3 reads CSARGDRGSNQPQHF.

This clone was observed many times. The observed sequence ends 3 residues before the CDR3 terminus, with the missing tail filled in from the germline J gene. The chain joins TRBV5-6 to TRBJ2-7; 7 nucleotides match TRBD2. Germline V gene data show CDR1 as SGHDT and CDR2 as YYEEEE. The V segment lost 4 bases and the J segment 0 bases; nucleotides outside the gene matches: 7. The CDR3 has 15 amino acids. CDR3: CASSGGDPSSYEQYF. CDR3 DNA (partial): TGTGCCAGCAGCGGGGGGGACCCCAGCTCCTACGAG.

This clone occurred a few times. The missing CDR3 end, 3 residues past where the read stops, is filled in from the germline J gene. V usage is TRBV30 and J usage is TRBJ1-1; 8 bases fit TRBD1. The CDR3 runs 12 residues. Germline CDR1 and CDR2: GTSNPN and SVGIG (reference sequence). The covered CDR3 bases are TGTGCCTGGAGCCTAGGGACAGGTCGA. It encodes CAWSLGTGR. The complete CDR3 protein is CAWSLGTGRAFF.

In its sample, this clone was seen many times. The CDR3 end is not reached by the read, which stops 3 residues before it; the germline J gene fills it in. The rearrangement links TRBV7-9 to TRBJ2-7, with 11 bases lining up with TRBD1. Germline loops: CDR1 SEHNR, CDR2 FQNEAQ (reference sequence). The CDR3 has 15 amino acids. The J segment lost 5 bases and the V segment lost 5 bases, leaving 8 bases of the junction unmatched. The part of the CDR3 DNA that was read is TGTGCCAGCAGCGCTACCGGGACAGGGGGAAACGAG. Translation gives CASSATGTGGNE. The whole CDR3 is CASSATGTGGNEQYF.

This clone was counted at least ten times. The read halts 3 residues ahead of the CDR3 end, with the missing end drawn from the germline J gene. The genes are TRBV5-6 and TRBJ2-1; TRBD1 is a possible D gene (5 bases). Germline loops: CDR1 SGHDT, CDR2 YYEEEE. This CDR3 is 15 amino acids long. V gave up 0 bases and J gave up 8 bases, with 15 bases separating them. CDR3 sequence reads: CASSLETRVMHEQFF. The part of the CDR3 DNA that was read is TGTGCCAGCAGCTTGGAAACCAGGGTCATGCATGAG.

This clone was detected a few times. The read ends 3 residues before the CDR3 terminus; that terminus is restored from the germline J gene. The rearrangement uses TRBV5-1 and TRBJ1-5, with D possibly matching TRBD1 (6 bases). V was shortened by 0 bases and J by 6 bases, with 10 bases between the two germline ends. The CDR3 is 14 residues long. Germline CDR1 and CDR2: SGHRS and YFSETQ. The part of the CDR3 DNA that was read is TGCGCCAGCAGCTTGGAAGGCAGGGGTCAGCCC. Translated: CASSLEGRGQP. The whole CDR3 reads CASSLEGRGQPQHF.

This clone came up many times. With the read ending 3 residues before the CDR3 end, the germline J gene is used to fill in that end. The rearrangement joins TRBV20-1 to TRBJ1-2; the D gene is possibly TRBD1 (5 bases). V lost 6 bases, J lost 3 bases, and 14 bases lay in between. Germline assignment: CDR1 DFQATT and CDR2 SNEGSKA (reference sequence). The CDR3 covers 13 residues. CDR3 sequence reads: CSARTRADYGYTF. The sequenced part of the CDR3 DNA is TGCAGTGCAAGGACACGGGCGGACTATGGC.

This clone was seen many times. The read stops 3 residues short of the end of the CDR3; the missing end is completed from the germline J gene. J is TRBJ1-1 and V is TRBV7-3; D ambiguous. Germline V gives CDR1 SGHTA, CDR2 FQGTGA. V lost 6 bases and J 1 base, leaving 15 bases between the germline ends. The CDR3 loop spans 15 amino acids. Partial CDR3 DNA: TGTGCCAGCAGATCAAACGCGGGCGGGAACACTGAA. Translating gives CASRSNAGGNTE. The entire CDR3 protein is CASRSNAGGNTEAFF.

This clone has more than one count but fewer than ten. Read data end 3 residues before the CDR3 end; the end is taken from the germline J gene. J is TRBJ1-1 and V is TRBV11-2; 11 bases match TRBD1. The germline V gene encodes CDR1 SGHAT and CDR2 FQNNGV. The CDR3 contains 15 residues. With 5 bases clipped from V and 5 bases from J, the junction kept 7 bases outside the gene matches. The CDR3 sequence is CASSPRTGGRTEAFF. The DNA read from the CDR3 is TGTGCCAGCAGCCCCCGGACAGGGGGCCGAACTGAA.

This clone has at least ten counts. The CDR3 extends 3 residues past the end of the read, so its final part is completed from the germline J gene. The chain uses TRBV11-3 and TRBJ2-5; D is undetermined. Germline assignment: CDR1 SGHNT and CDR2 YENEEA. The CDR3 length is 13 residues. Trimming took off 5 bases at V and 3 bases at J, with 10 bases between the two ends. CDR3 amino acids: CASSPRFKETQYF. CDR3 bases read: TGTGCCAGCAGCCCTAGGTTCAAAGAGACC.

The CDR3 region is CTSSLAFGAGNTIYF. The DNA read from the CDR3 is TGTACCAGCAGCTTAGCCTTCGGGGCTGGAAACACC. V gene TRBV7-2 combines with J gene TRBJ1-3; no clear D gene. Sequencing ends 3 residues short of the CDR3 end; the germline J gene provides the rest. The CDR3 has 15 amino acids. V lost 0 bases to trimming and J lost 2 bases, with 8 bases between them. Germline V gene data show CDR1 as SGHTA and CDR2 as FQGNSA. The full variable domain, completed using reference TRBV7-2 and TRBJ1-3, is GAGVSQSPSNKVTEKGKDVELRCDPISGHTALYWYRQSLGQGLEFLIYFQGNSAPDKSGLPSDRFSAERTGGSVSTLTIQRTQQEDSAVYLCTSSLAFGAGNTIYFGEGSWLTVV.

This clone was detected ten times or more. With the read ending 3 residues before the CDR3 end, the germline J gene is used to fill in that end. This sequence joins TRBV2 and TRBJ2-7; D is perhaps TRBD1 (6 bases). CDR1 is SNHLY and CDR2 is FYNNEI in the germline V gene. Trimming took 3 bases from V and 3 from J, leaving 9 bases between them. The CDR3 is made up of 13 amino acids. CDR3 DNA, as far as it was read: TGTGCCAGCAGTGACGCAGGGGACTACGAG. Residues: CASSDAGDYE. The CDR3 in full is CASSDAGDYEQYF.

At least ten counts were recorded for this clone. The read terminates 3 residues ahead of where the CDR3 ends, so the germline J gene completes it. This chain uses TRBV19 with TRBJ2-7; tentatively, D is TRBD2 (5 bases). The CDR3 is 15 amino acids. The V and J ends lost 6 bases and 2 bases respectively, with 17 bases between them. Looked up from germline, CDR1 is LNHDA and CDR2 is SQIVND (reference sequence). CDR3: CASSQTGIDPYEQYF. The DNA read from the CDR3 is TGTGCCAGTAGCCAAACGGGGATAGACCCCTACGAG.